The source of this TCR beta chain is a study of cytomegalovirus exposure and HLA in healthy donors. The length of the CDR3 is 13 residues. V lost 1 base, J lost 6 bases, and 6 bases lay in between. CDR1 is MGHRA, CDR2 YSYEKL, per germline. Repertoires were generated with immunoSEQ multiplex PCR, while TCRdb's copy carries only in-frame clones and drops some. The sample consists of about 220,000 clones, over 70% of them appearing once. The study's findings and limits: Cytomegalovirus association was assigned to more than 150 TCR beta chains.

A note on this clone: What it recognizes is unknown.

The TCR comes from a woman aged 25-40 years in good health and CMV-seropositive. V and J are TRBV4-1 and TRBJ2-2; D perhaps matches TRBD2 (5 bases). Sequencing used PBMCs. The CDR3 DNA sequence: TGCGCCAGCAGCCAAGGACTATCCGGGGAGCTGTTTTTT. Translating it yields CASSQGLSGELFF.